These 24 T cell receptor beta chains were all obtained from the same sample, sequenced in a study of blood T cell repertoires in COVID-19. The assay was immunoSEQ multiplex PCR, and TCRdb's table has in-frame clones only and misses some. The sample lists 60,000 to 70,000 clones; about 81% were seen once. The sequencing input was peripheral blood. The source is an elderly man with acute or convalescent COVID-19.

The chain carries TRBV15 and TRBJ2-5; 13 positions agree with TRBD2. CDR1 and CDR2 from the germline V gene are LNHNV and YYDKDF (reference sequence). V was pared by 5 bases and J by 5 bases, with 8 bases of the junction left unmatched. The CDR3 consists of 16 residues. The CDR3 here is CATSPLGLAGDETQYF. CDR3 DNA sequence: TGTGCCACCAGCCCACTCGGACTAGCGGGAGACGAGACCCAGTACTTC.

The rearrangement uses TRBV5-6 and TRBJ1-2; 7 nucleotides line up with TRBD1. The length of the CDR3 is 13 residues. V gave up 4 bases and J gave up 8 bases; unmatched junction bases: 8. Germline V gives CDR1 SGHDT, CDR2 YYEEEE. The CDR3 coding sequence is TGTGCCAGCAGCCTGGGACAGAGGATGGGCTACACCTTC. It translates to CASSLGQRMGYTF.

The chain is built from TRBV7-2 and TRBJ2-3; D gene unclear. Germline CDR1 and CDR2: SGHTA and FQGNSA. The germline V and J ends were trimmed by 1 base and 1 base, with 9 bases remaining between them. This CDR3 is 15 amino acids long. The DNA for the CDR3 is TGTGCCAGCAGCTTAGTTAACAGCCGCACAGATACGCAGTATTTT. The encoded protein is CASSLVNSRTDTQYF.

As to this clone: Other DNA sequences of this sample code for an identical CDR3. This sequence joins TRBV9 and TRBJ2-2, with D possibly matching TRBD1 (7 bases). Deletions cut 0 bases from V and 4 bases from J, with 10 bases between. This CDR3 spans 15 amino acids. Germline V gene data show CDR1 as SGDLS and CDR2 as YYNGEE. The CDR3 DNA follows: TGTGCCAGCAGCGTAGGGCAGGGGGGCACCGGGGAGCTGTTTTTT. As protein: CASSVGQGGTGELFF.

This CDR3 reads CASSPSEKLFF. CDR3 nucleotide sequence: TGTGCCAGCAGCCCTAGTGAAAAACTGTTTTTT. The chain uses TRBV5-6 and TRBJ1-4, with D uncertain. This CDR3 is built from 11 residues. Germline lookup yields CDR1 SGHDT and CDR2 YYEEEE. V was trimmed by 4 bases and J by 7 bases, leaving 5 bases between them.

The rearrangement links TRBV7-3 to TRBJ2-1; 8 bases fit TRBD2. Per germline, CDR1 SGHTA and CDR2 FQGTGA. The CDR3 loop spans 14 amino acids. Trimming at V came to 1 base and at J to 6 bases, leaving 2 bases not matched to a gene. The CDR3 nucleotides read TGTGCCAGCAGCTTAATGAGCGGGGGCAATGAGCAGTTCTTC. Translation: CASSLMSGGNEQFF.

The V gene is TRBV7-8, the J gene TRBJ2-7; 9 bases map to TRBD2. V was clipped by 6 bases and J by 2 bases; unmatched bases: 5. From germline, CDR1 is SGHVS and CDR2 FQNEAQ. The CDR3 spans 14 residues. DNA of the CDR3: TGTGCCAGCAGACCCCAGCGGGGGGCCTACGAGCAGTACTTC. Encoded protein: CASRPQRGAYEQYF.

The V gene is TRBV7-8, the J gene TRBJ2-1; 15 nucleotides match TRBD2. Per germline, CDR1 SGHVS and CDR2 FQNEAQ. The ends lost 7 bases at V and 7 bases at J; junction bases unmatched: 26. The CDR3 covers 22 residues. The CDR3 DNA follows: TGTGCCAGCACCTCACACTCGGGACAGAGGACTAGCGGGAGGGCCGGTAGGAATGAGCAGTTCTTC. It codes for CASTSHSGQRTSGRAGRNEQFF.

The rearrangement links TRBV4-3 to TRBJ2-2; tentatively, D is TRBD2 (6 bases). V was cut by 3 bases and J by 6 bases, with 17 bases left in between. Germline V lookup: CDR1 LGHNA, CDR2 YSLEER. The CDR3 is 16 residues long. CDR3 coding DNA: TGCGCCAGCAGCCAGGGCAGCGGGCCTACGTCCGGGGAGCTGTTTTTT. The encoded protein is CASSQGSGPTSGELFF.

The gene calls are TRBV3-1 (or the pseudogene TRBV3-2) and TRBJ1-2; 7 nucleotides agree with TRBD1. With V trimmed by 6 bases and J by 8 bases, 3 bases remained unmatched. Per the germline V gene, CDR1 is LGHDT and CDR2 is YNNKEL (reference sequence). The CDR3 extends over 11 amino acids. The CDR3 sequence is CASRAGGGYTF. The CDR3 nucleotides are TGTGCCAGCAGGGCAGGGGGAGGCTACACCTTC.

The chain couples TRBV6-5 to TRBJ2-3; maybe TRBD2 (5 bases). The CDR3 spans 15 residues. The germline gives CDR1 MNHEY, CDR2 SVGAGI. Deletions cut 0 bases from V and 2 bases from J, with 9 bases between. The CDR3, as DNA: TGTGCCAGCAGTTACTCTCCGGGGTCCACAGATACGCAGTATTTT. It encodes CASSYSPGSTDTQYF.

This clone was counted a single time. The chain joins TRBV27 to TRBJ2-7; the match to TRBD2 covers 10 bases. Germline V lookup: CDR1 MNHEY, CDR2 SMNVEV (reference sequence). There are 15 residues in the CDR3. V trimming: 5 bases; J trimming: 10 bases; junction bases outside the gene matches: 14. Written as DNA, the CDR3 is TGTGCCAGCAGTATCCAGGGACTAGCGAACCTCGGACAGTACTTC. This gives the protein CASSIQGLANLGQYF.

The chain carries TRBV2 and TRBJ2-5, with unresolved D. The V end lost 4 bases, the J end lost 5 bases, and 14 bases lay between the germline ends. The CDR3 extends over 14 amino acids. The germline V gene encodes CDR1 SNHLY and CDR2 FYNNEI. The CDR3 loop reads CASSALSSWETQYF. DNA for the CDR3: TGTGCCAGCAGTGCCCTCTCGAGCTGGGAGACCCAGTACTTC.

This chain uses TRBV7-3 with TRBJ2-3; D is uncertain. Trimming pared 5 bases from V and 1 base from J, leaving 7 bases between. The germline V gene has CDR1 SGHTA and CDR2 FQGTGA. The CDR3 has 13 residues. The CDR3 nucleotides are TGTGCCAGCAGCCTCTCCCGCACAGATACGCAGTATTTT. It specifies CASSLSRTDTQYF.

V and J are TRBV5-8 and TRBJ1-2; TRBD1 matches 9 bases. The CDR3 contains 15 residues. Germline V CDR1 and CDR2: SGHTS, YDEGEE. The trim removed 5 bases at V and 7 bases at J, leaving 12 bases unmatched. CDR3 amino acids: CASRRSGQGAGGYTF. CDR3 nucleotide sequence: TGTGCCAGCAGGCGGTCGGGACAGGGTGCTGGTGGCTACACCTTC. The full variable domain, completed using reference TRBV5-8 and TRBJ1-2, is EAGVTQSPTHLIKTRGQQATLRCSPISGHTSVYWYQQALGLGLQFLLWYDEGEERNRGNFPPRFSGRQFPNYSSELNVNALELEDSALYLCASRRSGQGAGGYTFGSGTRLTVV.

This clone occurred a few times. This sequence joins TRBV4-1 and TRBJ2-1, with TRBD1 matching over 12 bases. The CDR3 loop spans 17 amino acids. V lost 2 bases to trimming and J lost 9 bases; unmatched junction nucleotides: 11. Germline CDR1 and CDR2: MGHRA and YSYEKL. CDR3 in amino acids: CASSQISGTGGFGEQFF. The CDR3 nucleotides read TGCGCCAGCAGCCAAATCTCCGGGACAGGGGGCTTCGGTGAGCAGTTCTTC.

V usage is TRBV27 and J usage is TRBJ2-3, with a possible D match to TRBD2 (6 bases). CDR1 and CDR2 (germline): MNHEY, SMNVEV (reference sequence). The CDR3 totals 14 residues. V lost 3 bases, J lost 8 bases, and 15 bases lay in between. This CDR3 is CASSFHLPGSTQYF. DNA of the CDR3: TGTGCCAGCAGTTTCCACTTGCCCGGGAGTACGCAGTATTTT.

This chain uses TRBV9 with TRBJ2-1; 7 positions match TRBD2. Germline loops: CDR1 SGDLS, CDR2 YYNGEE. With V trimmed by 4 bases and J by 7 bases, 8 bases remained unmatched. The CDR3 contains 14 residues. The CDR3: CASSTGLPGNEQFF. Here the CDR3 DNA reads TGTGCCAGCAGCACGGGACTACCGGGGAATGAGCAGTTCTTC.

The J gene is TRBJ2-3, the V gene TRBV20-1; unclear D gene. Germline loops: CDR1 DFQATT, CDR2 SNEGSKA (reference sequence). V was cut by 3 bases and J by 2 bases, with 15 bases left in between. This CDR3 has 15 residues. CDR3 protein: CSASIRRILTDTQYF. The CDR3, as DNA: TGCAGTGCTAGTATCCGGAGAATCCTCACAGATACGCAGTATTTT.

The rearrangement joins TRBV5-1 to TRBJ1-4; no clear D gene. Germline V gene lookup returns CDR1 SGHRS and CDR2 YFSETQ. CDR3 length equals 16 residues. V lost 0 bases and J 0 bases, leaving 9 bases between the germline ends. The CDR3 DNA sequence: TGCGCCAGCAGCTTGGTACCACATGCAACTAATGAAAAACTGTTTTTT. Amino acids: CASSLVPHATNEKLFF.

The rearrangement links TRBV30 to TRBJ2-1, with 8 bases aligning to TRBD2. CDR3 size: 16 residues. Trimming removed 0 bases from V and 4 bases from J; junction bases left unmatched: 8. Germline assignment: CDR1 GTSNPN and CDR2 SVGIG (reference sequence). The CDR3 bases are TGTGCCTGGAGTGTTGGAGCGGGGGTCGTTTACAATGAGCAGTTCTTC. Amino acid sequence: CAWSVGAGVVYNEQFF.

This clone was counted a few times. This sequence joins TRBV12-3 or TRBV12-4 and TRBJ1-3; D is unresolved. V lost 3 bases and J 3 bases, leaving 6 bases between the germline ends. The CDR3 is made up of 13 amino acids. The CDR3 nucleotides read TGTGCCAGCAGTTTCGCAGATGGAAACACCATATATTTT. It specifies CASSFADGNTIYF.

This clone has just one count. The rearrangement links TRBV30 to TRBJ2-6; D not certain. CDR3 length: 13 amino acids. Germline-derived CDR1 and CDR2 are GTSNPN and SVGIG (reference sequence). With 0 bases removed from V and 4 bases from J, the gap between germline ends came to 4 bases. Here the CDR3 DNA reads TGTGCCTGGAGTGTTTCGGGGGCCAACGTCCTGACTTTC. It translates to CAWSVSGANVLTF. Based on the CDR3 plus reference TRBV30 and TRBJ2-6, the full variable domain is SQTIHQWPATLVQPVGSPLSLECTVEGTSNPNLYWYRQAAGRGLQLLFYSVGIGQISSEVPQNLSASRPQDRQFILSSKKLLLSDSGFYLCAWSVSGANVLTFGAGSRLTVL.

The genes are TRBV19 and TRBJ1-5; tentative D call: TRBD1 (6 bases). Germline CDR1 and CDR2: LNHDA and SQIVND (reference sequence). With 4 bases removed from V and 5 bases from J, the gap between germline ends came to 15 bases. The CDR3 has 15 amino acids. The CDR3 bases are TGTGCCAGTAGTACCATGGGGGACACCTATCAGCCCCAGCATTTT. Encoded protein: CASSTMGDTYQPQHF.